The entry below describes one TCR beta chain. Its antigen is undetermined. This specimen belongs to a study of shared clonotypes between healthy human individuals. Study-level points and caveats: The expectation was that sequencing depth would affect clonotype sharing among donors. As a rule, naive subsets had a larger estimated richness than memory subsets. Generation of non-shared clonotypes was less probable than generation of clonotypes shared by all four donors.

CDR1 MNHNS and CDR2 SASEGT come from the germline V gene. Trimming at V came to 6 bases and at J to 5 bases, leaving 9 bases not matched to a gene. CDR3 length: 15 amino acids. The table came from immunoSEQ multiplex PCR; TCRdb's copy has only in-frame clones and leaves some out. The sample carries about 2.3 million clones, around 92% recorded once. The sample consisted of naive CD4+ T cells from PBMCs. Subset indicated: CD45RA+ positively selected. This clonotype originated in a man younger than 30 in good health. Some clones in this sample may be carry-over from other donors' samples. V and J are TRBV6-1 and TRBJ2-5, with 10 nucleotides matching TRBD1. CDR3 DNA sequence: TGTGCCAGCAGGCGTCCGGGACAGGGGACGGAGACCCAGTACTTC. This sequence encodes CASRRPGQGTETQYF.